This T cell receptor (beta chain) was profiled in a study of tumor-infiltrating lymphocytes in primary liver carcinoma. Overall study context: Each participant had primary liver carcinoma, and surgical resection was the treatment. Samples yielded about 3.5 to 7.5 million productive TCRbeta reads, similar across tissue types. The study's findings and limits: Relative to tumor region pairs, the tumor-adjacent and tumor-blood pairs showed overlap that was lower.

For this clonotype: Antigen specificity is unknown. At one end, the junction sequence differs from germline, possibly due to a read error.

This CDR3 has 17 amino acids. Germline lookup yields CDR1 SGHVS and CDR2 FQNEAQ. Unsorted whole blood supplied the blood RNA, and germline DNA was isolated too. Making TCR beta cDNA involved approximately 530 ng total RNA and a constant-region primer. Library construction for TCR beta comprised three nested multiplex PCR rounds performed with slightly modified ARM-PCR. The two initial PCR rounds, roughly 10 cycles each, used TRBV1-TRBV30 forward and C-beta reverse primers. TCRdb passed the multiplex PCR reads through MiXCR, listing each CDR3 protein once. The sample holds about 180,000 distinct CDR3 sequences, 50% to 75% seen once.

Specimen: peripheral blood. The chain employs TRBV7-8 and TRBJ1-5, with a possible D match to TRBD1 (6 bases). The clonotype originates from a man aged 35-49 years with primary liver carcinoma and hepatitis B virus infection. The CDR3 nucleotides read TGTGCCAGCAACTTAGGCGCGGCAGGGGAACAGAATCAGCCCCAGCATTTT. This translates into CASNLGAAGEQNQPQHF. Based on the CDR3 plus reference TRBV7-8 and TRBJ1-5, the full variable domain is GAGVSQSPRYKVAKRGQDVALRCDPISGHVSLFWYQQALGQGPEFLTYFQNEAQLDKSGLPSDRFFAERPEGSVSTLKIQRTQQEDSAVYLCASNLGAAGEQNQPQHFGDGTRLSIL.